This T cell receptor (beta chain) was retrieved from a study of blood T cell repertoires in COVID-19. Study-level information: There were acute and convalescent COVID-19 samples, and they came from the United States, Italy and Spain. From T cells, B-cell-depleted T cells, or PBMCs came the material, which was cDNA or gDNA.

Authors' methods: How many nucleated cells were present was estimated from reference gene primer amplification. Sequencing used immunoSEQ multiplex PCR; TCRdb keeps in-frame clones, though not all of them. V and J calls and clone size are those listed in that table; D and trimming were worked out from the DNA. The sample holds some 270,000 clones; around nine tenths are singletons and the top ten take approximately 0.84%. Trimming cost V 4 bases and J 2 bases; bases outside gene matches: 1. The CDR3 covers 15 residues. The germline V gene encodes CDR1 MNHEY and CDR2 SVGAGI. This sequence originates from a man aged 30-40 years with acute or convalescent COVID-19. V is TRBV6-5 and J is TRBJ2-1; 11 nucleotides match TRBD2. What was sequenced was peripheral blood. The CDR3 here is CASSSSGRPYNEQFF. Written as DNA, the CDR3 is TGTGCCAGCAGTTCTAGCGGGAGGCCCTACAATGAGCAGTTCTTC.